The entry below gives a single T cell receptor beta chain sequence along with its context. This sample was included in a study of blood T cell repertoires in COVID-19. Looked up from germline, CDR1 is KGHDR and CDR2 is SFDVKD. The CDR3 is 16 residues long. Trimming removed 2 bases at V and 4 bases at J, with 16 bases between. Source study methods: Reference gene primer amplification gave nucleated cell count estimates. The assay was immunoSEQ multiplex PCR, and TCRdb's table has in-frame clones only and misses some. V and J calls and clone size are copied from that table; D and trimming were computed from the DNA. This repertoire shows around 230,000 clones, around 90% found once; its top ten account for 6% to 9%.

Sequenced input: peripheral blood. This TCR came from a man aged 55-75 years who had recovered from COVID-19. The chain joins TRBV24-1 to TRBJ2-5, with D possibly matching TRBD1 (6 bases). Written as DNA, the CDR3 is TGTGCCACCAGTGATTCCGCAGGGGTTGGACGAGAGACCCAGTACTTC. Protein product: CATSDSAGVGRETQYF.